Each of the 2 T cell receptor beta chains below was sequenced from the same sample in a study of blood T cell repertoires in COVID-19. Some clones are missing from TCRdb's copy, which holds only in-frame ones; the method was immunoSEQ multiplex PCR. The sample yields a few hundred thousand clones, about 90% seen once. The sequenced material came from peripheral blood. These receptors all come from a woman aged 50 to 65 with COVID-19, enrolled during active disease.

The CDR3 DNA is TGTGCCAGCTTGCCGGGGGGATATAATTCACCCCTCCACTTT. Its translation is CASLPGGYNSPLHF. The V call is TRBV6-6, the J call TRBJ1-6, with D perhaps TRBD1 (5 bases). The V gene lost 8 bases and the J gene lost 4 bases, with 12 bases spanning the gap. The CDR3 totals 14 residues. CDR1 MNHNY and CDR2 SVGAGI come from the germline V gene (reference sequence).

The V and J genes are TRBV27 and TRBJ1-5; a possible D gene is TRBD1 (5 bases). The germline V and J ends were trimmed by 4 bases and 1 base, with 14 bases remaining between them. The length of the CDR3 is 16 residues. The germline gives CDR1 MNHEY, CDR2 SMNVEV (reference sequence). Here the CDR3 reads CASSSLRAPSNQPQHF. CDR3 bases: TGTGCCAGCAGTTCCCTCAGGGCTCCCAGCAATCAGCCCCAGCATTTT.